The 21 T cell receptor beta chains below were found in one sample sequenced in a study of T-cell memory formation after mild COVID-19. A single record per CDR3 protein comes from TCRdb applying MiXCR to the 5' RACE reads. Of approximately 100,000 distinct CDR3 sequences detected, around 10% appear once; the ten largest clones hold about 40%. Specimen: PBMCs or a T cell subset sorted from them (not recorded which). Source of these receptors: a man aged 18 to 29 who had mild COVID-19 (a few samples of this study predate the infection). Cell type and time point are not known.

The chain carries TRBV7-9 and TRBJ2-5; D is uncertain. The V and J ends lost 5 bases and 1 base respectively, with 11 bases between them. The CDR3 covers 14 residues. Germline assignment: CDR1 SEHNR and CDR2 FQNEAQ (reference sequence). In nucleotides, the CDR3 is TGTGCCAGCAGCGAATTGGCAGCCCAAGAGACCCAGTACTTC. Protein product: CASSELAAQETQYF.

This chain links TRBV21-1 with TRBJ1-2; TRBD1, the table's D call, was not compared with the DNA. TRBV21-1 is labeled a pseudogene. The CDR3 is 15 amino acids. CDR3 bases: TGTGCCAGCAGCAAAGCCCACAGGAGAAACTATGGCTACACCTTC. Encoded protein: CASSKAHRRNYGYTF.

J is TRBJ2-7 and V is TRBV20-1; 7 bases are a match to TRBD1. The V gene's germline CDR1 is DFQATT and CDR2 SNEGSKA (reference sequence). The CDR3 runs to 13 residues. In DNA, the CDR3 is TGCAGCGGAAGGGACAGACTCTCCTACGAGCAGTACTTC. Amino acids: CSGRDRLSYEQYF.

This clonotype was detected ten times or more. The chain joins TRBV12-3 or TRBV12-4 to TRBJ2-3; no reliable D call. The CDR3 is 14 amino acids. The germline V and J ends were trimmed by 3 bases and 2 bases, with 9 bases remaining between them. CDR3 amino acids: CASSFSGHTDTQYF. The CDR3 DNA reads as TGTGCCAGCAGTTTTTCGGGCCACACAGATACGCAGTATTTT.

The chain employs TRBV5-1 and TRBJ2-1, with 12 bases identical to TRBD2. Germline V gene data show CDR1 as SGHRS and CDR2 as YFSETQ. CDR3 length equals 15 residues. The V gene end was trimmed by 5 bases and the J gene end by 7 bases; junction bases not matched to a gene: 7. The CDR3 spells CASRFLAGGMNEQFF. In DNA, the CDR3 is TGCGCCAGCAGATTTCTAGCGGGGGGGATGAATGAGCAGTTCTTC.

This clonotype was observed a handful of times. V usage is TRBV7-2 and J usage is TRBJ1-2; weak D call: TRBD1 (6 bases). The CDR3 runs 16 residues. Germline loops: CDR1 SGHTA, CDR2 FQGNSA. V lost 5 bases to trimming and J lost 0 bases, with 16 bases between them. CDR3 DNA: TGTGCCAGCAGCGCAGTAGGGGGGACCTCTAACTATGGCTACACCTTC. Its protein product is CASSAVGGTSNYGYTF.

This clonotype turned up a few times. The chain carries TRBV7-8 and TRBJ1-2; 8 bases map to TRBD1. Per germline, CDR1 SGHVS and CDR2 FQNEAQ. The junction had 11 bases not matched to a gene; V was cut back by 4 bases and J by 7 bases. This CDR3 is 15 amino acids long. CDR3: CASSSSGGREFGYTF. CDR3 nucleotide sequence: TGTGCCAGCAGCTCTTCAGGGGGCCGGGAGTTTGGCTACACCTTC.

This clonotype was seen a few times. The V and J genes are TRBV7-9 and TRBJ1-5, with a possible D match to TRBD1 (6 bases). CDR3 length: 13 amino acids. The germline CDR1 and CDR2 sequences are SEHNR and FQNEAQ (reference sequence). V dropped 5 bases and J dropped 5 bases, with 10 bases sitting between them. The CDR3 protein is CASSQGGDQPQHF. The CDR3 DNA follows: TGTGCCAGCAGCCAAGGGGGGGATCAGCCCCAGCATTTT.

The chain employs TRBV12-3 or TRBV12-4 and TRBJ2-5; 7 bases align to TRBD2. The length of the CDR3 is 16 residues. J lost 8 bases, V lost 6 bases, and 18 bases had no gene match. CDR3 bases: TGTGCCAGCAGCCAAAGCGGGACTACCACGGGGAACACCCAGTACTTC. Protein product: CASSQSGTTTGNTQYF.

This clonotype came up a few times. The chain joins TRBV10-2 to TRBJ2-5, with a weak D call TRBD2 (5 bases). With 2 bases removed from V and 7 bases from J, the gap between germline ends came to 17 bases. Germline V gene sequence: CDR1 WSHSY, CDR2 SAAADI. There are 15 residues in the CDR3. The CDR3 protein is CASSEVLVEWGTQYF. The CDR3 DNA sequence: TGCGCCAGCAGTGAGGTACTAGTGGAATGGGGGACCCAGTACTTC.

This clonotype showed up many times. The chain is built from TRBV19 and TRBJ1-1, with 10 bases identical to TRBD1. With V trimmed by 7 bases and J by 3 bases, 14 bases remained unmatched. The CDR3 is 17 amino acids. Germline V CDR1 and CDR2: LNHDA, SQIVND (reference sequence). CDR3 protein: CASNSYDRGQEDTEAFF. In DNA form, the CDR3 reads TGTGCCAGTAATTCCTATGACAGGGGGCAAGAGGACACTGAAGCTTTCTTT.

In this sample, this clonotype turned up a few times. This chain links TRBV25-1 with TRBJ2-1; tentatively, D is TRBD1 (5 bases). Germline lookup yields CDR1 MGHDK and CDR2 SYGVNS. V gave up 3 bases and J gave up 0 bases, with 9 bases separating them. The CDR3 is 15 residues long. CDR3 nucleotide sequence: TGTGCCAGCAGTGATGACAGAGTCTCCTACAATGAGCAGTTCTTC. Its translation: CASSDDRVSYNEQFF. Based on the CDR3 plus reference TRBV25-1 and TRBJ2-1, the full variable domain is EADIYQTPRYLVIGTGKKITLECSQTMGHDKMYWYQQDPGMELHLIHYSYGVNSTEKGDLSSESTVSRIRTEHFPLTLESARPSHTSQYLCASSDDRVSYNEQFFGPGTRLTVL.

The V and J genes are TRBV20-1 and TRBJ1-5; TRBD1 might be the D (5 bases). The germline CDR1 and CDR2 sequences are DFQATT and SNEGSKA (reference sequence). Deletions cut 6 bases from V and 0 bases from J, with 18 bases between. This CDR3 spans 16 amino acids. The CDR3 sequence is CSAGGATYYSNQPQHF. As DNA, the CDR3 is TGCAGTGCGGGAGGGGCTACGTATTATAGCAATCAGCCCCAGCATTTT.

This clonotype appeared a few times. This rearrangement joins TRBV12-3 or TRBV12-4 to TRBJ2-5; 15 bases are shared with TRBD2. The CDR3 extends over 16 amino acids. V dropped 6 bases and J dropped 5; count of bases not matched to a gene: 7. This chain's CDR3 is CASSRTSGGARETQYF. CDR3 in DNA: TGTGCCAGCAGCCGGACTAGCGGGGGGGCTAGGGAGACCCAGTACTTC.

This clonotype was recorded a few times. The chain employs TRBV5-6 and TRBJ2-5; 8 bases are shared with TRBD2. The trim removed 1 base at V and 2 bases at J, leaving 4 bases unmatched. Per germline, CDR1 SGHDT and CDR2 YYEEEE. The CDR3 extends over 15 amino acids. The CDR3 DNA reads TGTGCCAGCAGCTTGTACCAGCGGGGGCAAGAGACCCAGTACTTC. As protein: CASSLYQRGQETQYF.

This clonotype was found many times. This chain connects TRBV12-3 or TRBV12-4 to TRBJ2-1; D is undetermined. The CDR3 extends over 12 amino acids. With 3 bases removed from V and 6 bases from J, the gap between germline ends came to 6 bases. Written as DNA, the CDR3 is TGTGCCAGCAGTTTTACTGCCAATGAGCAGTTCTTC. It yields the protein CASSFTANEQFF.

V is TRBV5-1 and J is TRBJ1-1; D call uncertain. Germline V gene sequence: CDR1 SGHRS, CDR2 YFSETQ. The V gene lost 4 bases and the J gene lost 4 bases, with 17 bases spanning the gap. This CDR3 spans 15 amino acids. CDR3: CASSLLKHSSTEAFF. The CDR3 DNA reads TGCGCCAGCAGCCTGCTGAAGCATTCCTCCACTGAAGCTTTCTTT.

The gene calls are TRBV4-1 and TRBJ1-4; D is unresolved. CDR3 length: 16 amino acids. Germline lookup yields CDR1 MGHRA and CDR2 YSYEKL. V was trimmed by 0 bases and J by 8 bases, leaving 16 bases between them. The CDR3 sequence is CASSQERANRREKLFF. CDR3 DNA sequence: TGCGCCAGCAGCCAAGAGAGAGCGAACCGAAGGGAAAAACTGTTTTTT.

The sample holds many counts of this clonotype. The CDR3 DNA follows: TGTGCCAGCAGTTGGGTCCACAGCACAGATACGCAGTATTTT. Amino acids: CASSWVHSTDTQYF. The chain uses TRBV12-3 or TRBV12-4 and TRBJ2-3; D gene ambiguous. There are 14 residues in the CDR3. V lost 4 bases and J lost 0, with 8 bases in between.

This clonotype came up a few times. This chain joins TRBV5-1 and TRBJ1-1; D gene ambiguous. This CDR3 comprises 14 residues. Germline CDR1 reads SGHRS; CDR2 reads YFSETQ. V lost 2 bases and J 0 bases, leaving 8 bases between the germline ends. The CDR3 region has the DNA TGCGCCAGCAGCTTCAGGAGGTTGAACACTGAAGCTTTCTTT. Its protein is CASSFRRLNTEAFF.

This clonotype appeared many times. The chain employs TRBV27 and TRBJ2-7; D is unresolved. CDR1 is MNHEY, CDR2 SMNVEV, per germline (reference sequence). The CDR3 is 13 amino acids. Trimming removed 6 bases at V and 7 bases at J, with 16 bases between. CDR3: CASRKAVMDEQYV. CDR3 coding DNA: TGTGCCAGCAGAAAGGCTGTGATGGATGAGCAGTACGTC.